This T cell receptor beta chain was captured by sequencing in a study of T-cell reconstitution after alpha-beta-depleted transplantation in children. Concerning this clonotype itself: Its antigen is still unknown.

Trimming took 3 bases from V and 4 from J, leaving 10 bases between them. Germline V CDR1 and CDR2: DFQATT, SNEGSKA (reference sequence). This CDR3 region has 13 residues. Unique molecular identifiers were incorporated when the TCRbeta library was constructed. A single record per CDR3 protein comes from TCRdb applying MiXCR to the PCR reads. The sample gives roughly 790,000 distinct CDR3 sequences, around 17% of which show up once; around 5% is in the top ten. General study results and limits: T-cell counts and diversity were attributed mostly to newly produced T cells one year after transplant. At around two months after transplant, the alpha-beta T cells were reportedly derived from several hundred expanded clones that came from non-depleted graft cells.

The gene calls are TRBV20-1 and TRBJ2-1, with D possibly TRBD2 on 6 matching bases. The specimen was PBMCs, mostly from graft donor cells, collected 360 days after TCRalphabeta/CD19-depleted stem cell transplant. The source of this sequence is a male patient aged 10 to 17 who had a stem cell transplant for acute lymphoblastic leukemia, so the T cells may come from the graft donor. This CDR3 is CSASRGTYNEQFF. CDR3 bases: TGCAGTGCTAGCCGGGGGACTTACAATGAGCAGTTCTTC.